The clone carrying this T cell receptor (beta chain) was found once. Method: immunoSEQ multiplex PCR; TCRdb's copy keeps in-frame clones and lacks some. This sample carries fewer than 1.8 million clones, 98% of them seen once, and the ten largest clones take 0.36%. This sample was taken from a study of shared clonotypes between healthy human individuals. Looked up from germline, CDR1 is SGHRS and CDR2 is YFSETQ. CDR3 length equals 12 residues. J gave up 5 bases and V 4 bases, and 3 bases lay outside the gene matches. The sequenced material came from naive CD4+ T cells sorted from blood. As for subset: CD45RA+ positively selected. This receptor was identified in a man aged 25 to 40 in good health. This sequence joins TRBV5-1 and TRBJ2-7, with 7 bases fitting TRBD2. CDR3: CASSPRGNEQYF. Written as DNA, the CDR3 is TGCGCCAGCAGCCCGCGGGGGAACGAGCAGTACTTC. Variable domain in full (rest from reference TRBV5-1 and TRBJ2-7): KAGVTQTPRYLIKTRGQQVTLSCSPISGHRSVSWYQQTPGQGLQFLFEYFSETQRNKGNFPGRFSGRQFSNSRSEMNVSTLELGDSALYLCASSPRGNEQYFGPGTRLTVT.